The rows below give T cell receptor beta chains drawn from one sample of a study of cytomegalovirus exposure and HLA in healthy donors. Sequenced by immunoSEQ multiplex PCR; TCRdb stores in-frame clones only, minus some. The table shows 150,000 to 200,000 clones, with 70% to 90% occurring only once. The source material was PBMCs. The origin of the receptors is a man aged 18 to 29 in good health and CMV-seropositive. CDR3s include the opening cysteine and the closing phenylalanine or tryptophan. A D gene is named only where the DNA matches it firmly. The size field is filled for only some rows; it gives once, few, many or a size class.

J,V,size,D,CDR3,DNA
TRBJ1-4,TRBV11-2,-,TRBD1,CASSSDRTGRAEKLFF,TGTGCCAGCAGCTCGGACAGGACAGGGCGGGCTGAAAAACTGTTTTTT
TRBJ1-1,TRBV5-5,-,-,CASSLPTGGPMNTEAFF,TGTGCCAGCAGCCTTCCGACCGGGGGACCTATGAACACTGAAGCTTTCTTT
TRBJ2-7,TRBV13,-,-,CASSLVPASGEQYF,TGTGCCAGCAGCTTAGTACCCGCGTCTGGCGAGCAGTACTTC
TRBJ2-6,TRBV27,-,-,CASSSLSGANVLTF,TGTGCCAGCAGTTCACTCTCTGGGGCCAACGTCCTGACTTTC
TRBJ1-4,TRBV4-3,-,-,CASSQGNREKLFF,TGCGCCAGCAGCCAAGGAAACAGGGAGAAACTGTTTTTT
TRBJ2-1,TRBV9,once,-,CASSADGESSYNEQFF,TGTGCCAGCAGCGCAGACGGGGAAAGCTCCTACAATGAGCAGTTCTTC
TRBJ1-5,TRBV7-9,-,-,CASSLGTAGNQPQHF,TGTGCCAGCAGCTTAGGGACAGCCGGCAATCAGCCCCAGCATTTT
TRBJ1-5,TRBV19,-,TRBD1,CASAGQYNQPQHF,TGTGCCAGCGCGGGACAGTATAATCAGCCCCAGCATTTT
TRBJ1-4,TRBV6-5,-,-,CASSYGAANEKLFF,TGTGCCAGCAGTTACGGAGCGGCTAATGAAAAACTGTTTTTT
TRBJ1-5,TRBV6-6,-,TRBD1,CASSYSTGTQPQHF,TGTGCCAGCAGTTACTCGACAGGGACTCAGCCCCAGCATTTT
TRBJ2-5,TRBV7-9,-,TRBD1,CASSSSGTAKGQETQYF,TGTGCCAGCAGCTCCAGTGGGACAGCGAAAGGCCAAGAGACCCAGTACTTC
TRBJ1-1,TRBV7-2,-,TRBD1,CASSFPQGGGNTEAFF,TGTGCCAGCAGCTTCCCCCAGGGGGGAGGAAACACTGAAGCTTTCTTT
TRBJ2-1,TRBV18,-,-,CASSLFRDNNEQFF,TGTGCCAGCTCACTTTTCCGGGACAACAATGAGCAGTTCTTC
TRBJ2-3,TRBV9,few,TRBD1,CASSVGTDGTDTQYF,TGTGCCAGCAGCGTCGGGACAGACGGCACAGATACGCAGTATTTT
TRBJ1-5,TRBV6-1,-,-,CASEPGLSYQPQHF,TGTGCCAGCGAGCCAGGGTTGAGTTATCAGCCCCAGCATTTT
TRBJ1-1,TRBV11-3,-,TRBD1,CASSQGQMNTEAFF,TGTGCCAGCAGCCAGGGACAGATGAACACTGAAGCTTTCTTT
TRBJ2-7,TRBV7-8,-,-,CASSYTEYEQYF,TGTGCCAGCAGCTATACAGAGTACGAGCAGTACTTC
TRBJ2-1,TRBV7-7,-,-,CASSLGPGGRSYNEQFF,TGTGCTAGCAGCTTAGGGCCCGGGGGGCGGTCCTACAATGAGCAGTTCTTC
TRBJ2-2,TRBV6-6,-,-,CASSYLGQFVGELFF,TGTGCCAGCAGTTACCTTGGACAGTTTGTCGGGGAGCTGTTTTTT
TRBJ1-6,TRBV5-1,-,TRBD1,CASSSDRAYNSPLHF,TGCGCCAGCAGCTCGGACAGGGCCTATAATTCACCCCTCCACTTT
TRBJ1-1,TRBV7-9,once,-,CASSTPGQGYTEAFF,TGTGCCAGCAGCACCCCAGGGCAGGGATACACTGAAGCTTTCTTT
TRBJ2-6,TRBV4-3,-,TRBD1,CASSQEGTGSPGANVLTF,TGCGCCAGCAGCCAAGAAGGGACAGGGTCTCCTGGGGCCAACGTCCTGACTTTC
TRBJ1-2,TRBV6-6,-,TRBD1,CASSERGRVGYGYTF,TGTGCCAGCAGTGAGAGGGGGCGGGTTGGCTATGGCTACACCTTC
TRBJ2-1,TRBV4-3,-,-,CASSQDRRGPSYNEQFF,TGCGCCAGCAGCCAAGATAGACGGGGTCCCTCCTACAATGAGCAGTTCTTC
TRBJ1-5,TRBV9,-,TRBD1,CASSVTGGGNQPQHF,TGTGCCAGCAGCGTTACAGGGGGAGGCAATCAGCCCCAGCATTTT
TRBJ1-2,TRBV7-2,-,TRBD1,CASSPRQGANYGYTF,TGTGCCAGCAGCCCTAGACAGGGGGCGAACTATGGCTACACCTTC
TRBJ2-1,TRBV6-5,-,TRBD2,CASSPSGGAYEQFF,TGTGCCAGCAGTCCGAGCGGGGGGGCCTATGAGCAGTTCTTC
TRBJ2-2,TRBV6-4,-,-,CASAKGDTGELFF,TGTGCCAGCGCAAAGGGGGACACCGGGGAGCTGTTTTTT
TRBJ2-5,TRBV4-2,-,TRBD1,CASSQDRGPMETQYF,TGTGCCAGCAGCCAGGACAGGGGGCCTATGGAGACCCAGTACTTC
TRBJ1-2,TRBV9,-,-,CASSGAPGLSGGYTF,TGTGCCAGCAGCGGAGCTCCAGGGTTATCTGGAGGCTACACCTTC
TRBJ1-2,TRBV4-3,-,TRBD1,CASSQDHKGAIGYTF,TGCGCCAGCAGCCAAGATCATAAGGGGGCTATTGGCTACACCTTC
TRBJ1-6,TRBV30,-,TRBD1,CAWRGWTGPSSYNSPLHF,TGTGCCTGGAGGGGATGGACAGGGCCAAGCTCCTATAATTCACCCCTCCACTTT
TRBJ2-2,TRBV2,-,TRBD2,CASSEGSGGSGELFF,TGTGCCAGCAGTGAAGGGAGCGGGGGGTCCGGGGAGCTGTTTTTT
TRBJ2-7,TRBV7-9,-,-,CASRGQHSYEQYF,TGTGCCAGCAGAGGACAACACTCCTACGAGCAGTACTTC
TRBJ1-1,TRBV9,-,TRBD1,CASSVGDRAGNTEAFF,TGTGCCAGCAGCGTAGGGGACAGGGCTGGTAACACTGAAGCTTTCTTT
TRBJ2-1,TRBV27,-,-,CASSLSLVNEQFF,TGTGCCAGCAGTTTATCACTCGTCAATGAGCAGTTCTTC